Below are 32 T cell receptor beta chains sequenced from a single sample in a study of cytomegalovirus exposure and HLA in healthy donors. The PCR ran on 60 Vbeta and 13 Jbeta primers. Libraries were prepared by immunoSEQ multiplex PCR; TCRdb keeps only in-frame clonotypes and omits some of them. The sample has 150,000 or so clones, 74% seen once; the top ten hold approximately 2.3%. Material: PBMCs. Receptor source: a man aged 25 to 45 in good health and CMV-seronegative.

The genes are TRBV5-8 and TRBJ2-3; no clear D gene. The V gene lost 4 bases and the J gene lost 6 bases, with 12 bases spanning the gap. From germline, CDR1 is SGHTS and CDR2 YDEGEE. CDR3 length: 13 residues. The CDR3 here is CASSPRPPDTQYF. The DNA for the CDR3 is TGTGCCAGCAGCCCGCGGCCTCCCGATACGCAGTATTTT.

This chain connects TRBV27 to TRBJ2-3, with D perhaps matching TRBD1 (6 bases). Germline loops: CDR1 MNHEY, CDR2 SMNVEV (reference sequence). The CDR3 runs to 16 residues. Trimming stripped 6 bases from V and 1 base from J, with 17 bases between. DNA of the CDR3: TGTGCCAGCAGATCCCCCCCGGCAGGGGGCACAGATACGCAGTATTTT. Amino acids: CASRSPPAGGTDTQYF.

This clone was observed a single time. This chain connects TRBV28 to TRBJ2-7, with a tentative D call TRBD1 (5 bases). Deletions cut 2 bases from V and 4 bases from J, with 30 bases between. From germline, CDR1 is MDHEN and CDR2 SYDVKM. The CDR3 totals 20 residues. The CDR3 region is CASSLRSLTGQTLSFYEQYF. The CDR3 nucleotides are TGTGCCAGCAGTTTACGTTCTTTAACAGGTCAAACTTTGTCCTTTTACGAGCAGTACTTC. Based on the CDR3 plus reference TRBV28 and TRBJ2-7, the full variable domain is DVKVTQSSRYLVKRTGEKVFLECVQDMDHENMFWYRQDPGLGLRLIYFSYDVKMKEKGDIPEGYSVSREKKERFSLILESASTNQTSMYLCASSLRSLTGQTLSFYEQYFGPGTRLTVT.

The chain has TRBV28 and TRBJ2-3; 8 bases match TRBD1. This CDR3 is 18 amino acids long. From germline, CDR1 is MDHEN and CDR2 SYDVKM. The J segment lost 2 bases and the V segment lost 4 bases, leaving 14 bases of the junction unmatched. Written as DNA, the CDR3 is TGTGCCAGCAGTTCAGATACCGGGACAGGTGATCTCACAGATACGCAGTATTTT. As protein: CASSSDTGTGDLTDTQYF.

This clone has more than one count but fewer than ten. CDR3 sequence (DNA): TGTGCCAGCAGCCATACAGGGAGGGACAATCAGCCCCAGCATTTT. Its translation: CASSHTGRDNQPQHF. V usage is TRBV5-6 and J usage is TRBJ1-5; maybe TRBD1 (6 bases). V was shortened by 4 bases and J by 3 bases, with 14 bases between the two germline ends. The CDR3 runs to 15 residues. Germline V gives CDR1 SGHDT, CDR2 YYEEEE.

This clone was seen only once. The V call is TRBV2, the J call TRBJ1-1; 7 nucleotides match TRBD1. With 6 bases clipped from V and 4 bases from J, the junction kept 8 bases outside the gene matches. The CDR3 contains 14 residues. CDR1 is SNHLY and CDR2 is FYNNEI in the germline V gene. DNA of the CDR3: TGTGCCAGCAGGGAGGACAGGTTGGCCACTGAAGCTTTCTTT. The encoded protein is CASREDRLATEAFF. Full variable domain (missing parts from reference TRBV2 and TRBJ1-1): EPEVTQTPSHQVTQMGQEVILRCVPISNHLYFYWYRQILGQKVEFLVSFYNNEISEKSEIFDDQFSVERPDGSNFTLKIRSTKLEDSAMYFCASREDRLATEAFFGQGTRLTVV.

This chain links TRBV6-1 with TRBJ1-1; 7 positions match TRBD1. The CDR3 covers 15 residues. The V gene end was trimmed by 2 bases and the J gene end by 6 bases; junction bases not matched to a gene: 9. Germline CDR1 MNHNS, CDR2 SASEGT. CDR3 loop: CASSESYRGVPEAFF. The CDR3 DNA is TGTGCCAGCAGTGAAAGTTACAGGGGAGTCCCTGAAGCTTTCTTT.

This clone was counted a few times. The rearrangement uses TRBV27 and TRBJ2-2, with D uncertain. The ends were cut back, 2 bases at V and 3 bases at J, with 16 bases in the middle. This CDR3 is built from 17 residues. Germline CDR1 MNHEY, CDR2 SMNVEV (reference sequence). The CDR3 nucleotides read TGTGCCAGCAGTTTAGTCTTTCTGCCGGGTTACACCGGGGAGCTGTTTTTT. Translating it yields CASSLVFLPGYTGELFF.

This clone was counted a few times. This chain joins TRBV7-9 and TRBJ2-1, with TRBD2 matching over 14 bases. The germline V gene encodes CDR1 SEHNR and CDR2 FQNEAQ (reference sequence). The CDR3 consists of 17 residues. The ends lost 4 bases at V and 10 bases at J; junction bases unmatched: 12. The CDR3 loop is CASSSDLGLAGGDEQFF. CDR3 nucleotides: TGTGCCAGCAGCTCCGACCTAGGACTAGCGGGGGGAGACGAGCAGTTCTTC.

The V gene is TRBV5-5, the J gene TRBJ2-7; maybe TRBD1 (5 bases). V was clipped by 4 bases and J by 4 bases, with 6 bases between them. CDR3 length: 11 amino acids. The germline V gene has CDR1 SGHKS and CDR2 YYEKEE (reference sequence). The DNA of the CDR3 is TGTGCCAGCAGCCCAGGGTACGAGCAGTACTTC. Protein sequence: CASSPGYEQYF.

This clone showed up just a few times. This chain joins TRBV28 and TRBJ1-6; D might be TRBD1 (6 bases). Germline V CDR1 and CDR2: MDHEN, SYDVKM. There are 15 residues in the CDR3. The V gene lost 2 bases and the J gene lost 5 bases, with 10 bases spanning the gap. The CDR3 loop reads CASSLGDINNSPLHF. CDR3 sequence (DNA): TGTGCCAGCAGTTTAGGGGACATCAATAATTCACCCCTCCACTTT.

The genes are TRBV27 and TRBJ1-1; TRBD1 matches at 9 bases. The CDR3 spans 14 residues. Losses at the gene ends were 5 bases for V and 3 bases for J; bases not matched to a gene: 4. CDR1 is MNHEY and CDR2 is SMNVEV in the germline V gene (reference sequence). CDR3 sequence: CASSLRDRDTEAFF. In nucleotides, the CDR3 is TGTGCCAGCAGTCTCCGGGACAGGGACACTGAAGCTTTCTTT.

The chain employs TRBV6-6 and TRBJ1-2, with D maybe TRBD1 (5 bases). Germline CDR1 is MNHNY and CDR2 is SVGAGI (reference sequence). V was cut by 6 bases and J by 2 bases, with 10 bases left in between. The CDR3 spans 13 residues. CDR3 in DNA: TGTGCCAGCAGCTCCCCAGGGAACTATGGCTACACCTTC. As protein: CASSSPGNYGYTF.

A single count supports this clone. CDR3: CASSFDPSGGAVEQFF. In DNA form, the CDR3 reads TGCGCCAGCAGCTTTGACCCTAGCGGGGGGGCCGTTGAGCAGTTCTTC. The chain couples TRBV5-1 to TRBJ2-1; 12 bases match TRBD2. Germline CDR1 and CDR2: SGHRS and YFSETQ. This CDR3 region has 16 residues. V lost 2 bases to trimming and J lost 9 bases; unmatched junction nucleotides: 9.

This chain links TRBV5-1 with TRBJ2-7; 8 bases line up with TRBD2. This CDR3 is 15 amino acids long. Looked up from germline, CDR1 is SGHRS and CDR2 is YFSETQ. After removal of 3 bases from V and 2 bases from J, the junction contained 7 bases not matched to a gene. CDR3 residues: CASSSGLDPAYEQYF. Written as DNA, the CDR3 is TGCGCCAGCAGCTCGGGACTAGACCCTGCCTACGAGCAGTACTTC.

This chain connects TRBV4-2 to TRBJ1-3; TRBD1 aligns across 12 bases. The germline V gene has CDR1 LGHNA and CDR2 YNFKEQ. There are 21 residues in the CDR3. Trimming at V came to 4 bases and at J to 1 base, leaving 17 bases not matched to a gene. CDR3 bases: TGTGCCAGCAGCCGATCCCCCAATAGGGGACAGGGGGCTATTTCTGGAAACACCATATATTTT. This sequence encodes CASSRSPNRGQGAISGNTIYF.

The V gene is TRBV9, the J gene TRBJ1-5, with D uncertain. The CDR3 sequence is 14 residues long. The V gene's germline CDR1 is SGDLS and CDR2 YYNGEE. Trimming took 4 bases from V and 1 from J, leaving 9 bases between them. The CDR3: CASSPGGSNQPQHF. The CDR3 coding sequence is TGTGCCAGCAGCCCAGGAGGGAGCAATCAGCCCCAGCATTTT.

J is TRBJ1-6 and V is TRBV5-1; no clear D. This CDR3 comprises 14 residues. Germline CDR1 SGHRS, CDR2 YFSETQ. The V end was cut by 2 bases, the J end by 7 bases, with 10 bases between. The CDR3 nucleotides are TGCGCCAGCAGCTTCCAACCCGGGAATTCACCCCTCCACTTT. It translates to CASSFQPGNSPLHF.

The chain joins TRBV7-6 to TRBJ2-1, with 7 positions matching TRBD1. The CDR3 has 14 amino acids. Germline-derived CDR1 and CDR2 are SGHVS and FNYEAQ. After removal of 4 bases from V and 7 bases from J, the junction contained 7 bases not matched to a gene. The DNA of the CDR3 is TGTGCCAGCAGCTCCGACAGGGTATTGAATGAGCAGTTCTTC. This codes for CASSSDRVLNEQFF. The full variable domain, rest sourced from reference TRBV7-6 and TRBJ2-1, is GAGVSQSPRYKVTKRGQDVALRCDPISGHVSLYWYRQALGQGPEFLTYFNYEAQQDKSGLPNDRFSAERPEGSISTLTIQRTEQRDSAMYRCASSSDRVLNEQFFGPGTRLTVL.

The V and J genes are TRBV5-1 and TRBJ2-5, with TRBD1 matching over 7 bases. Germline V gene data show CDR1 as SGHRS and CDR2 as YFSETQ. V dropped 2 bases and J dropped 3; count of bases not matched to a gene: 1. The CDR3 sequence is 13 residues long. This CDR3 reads CASSFTGEETQYF. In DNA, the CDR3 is TGCGCCAGCAGCTTTACAGGGGAAGAGACCCAGTACTTC.

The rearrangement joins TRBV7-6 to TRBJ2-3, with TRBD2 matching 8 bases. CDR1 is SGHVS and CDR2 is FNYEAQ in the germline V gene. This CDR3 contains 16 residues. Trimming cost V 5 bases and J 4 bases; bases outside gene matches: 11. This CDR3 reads CASSPFSGARPDTQYF. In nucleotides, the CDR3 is TGTGCCAGCAGCCCTTTTAGCGGGGCAAGGCCAGATACGCAGTATTTT.

The CDR3 reads CASILRGGDTGELFF. CDR3 sequence (DNA): TGTGCCAGCATTCTCCGTGGGGGGGACACCGGGGAGCTGTTTTTT. The rearrangement links TRBV7-9 to TRBJ2-2; 7 bases align to TRBD2. The CDR3 has 15 residues. V trimming: 7 bases; J trimming: 3 bases; junction bases outside the gene matches: 8. The germline V gene has CDR1 SEHNR and CDR2 FQNEAQ (reference sequence).

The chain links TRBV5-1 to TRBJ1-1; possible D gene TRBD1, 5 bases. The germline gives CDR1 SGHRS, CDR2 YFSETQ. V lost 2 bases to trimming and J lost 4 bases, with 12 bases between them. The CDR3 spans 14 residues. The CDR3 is CASSFRGSSTEAFF. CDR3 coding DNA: TGCGCCAGCAGCTTTAGGGGTTCGAGCACTGAAGCTTTCTTT.

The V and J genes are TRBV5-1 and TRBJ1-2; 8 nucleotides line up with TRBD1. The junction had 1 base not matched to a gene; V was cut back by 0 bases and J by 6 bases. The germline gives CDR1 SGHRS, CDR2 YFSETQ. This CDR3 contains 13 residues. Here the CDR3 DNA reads TGCGCCAGCAGCTTGGAACAGGGGGATGGCTACACCTTC. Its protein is CASSLEQGDGYTF. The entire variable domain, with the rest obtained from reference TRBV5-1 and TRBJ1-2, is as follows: KAGVTQTPRYLIKTRGQQVTLSCSPISGHRSVSWYQQTPGQGLQFLFEYFSETQRNKGNFPGRFSGRQFSNSRSEMNVSTLELGDSALYLCASSLEQGDGYTFGSGTRLTVV.

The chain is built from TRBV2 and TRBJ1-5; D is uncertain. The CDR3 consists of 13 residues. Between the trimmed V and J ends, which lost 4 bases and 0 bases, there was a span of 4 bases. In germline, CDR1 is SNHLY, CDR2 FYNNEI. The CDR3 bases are TGTGCCAGCAGTGCTTATAGCAATCAGCCCCAGCATTTT. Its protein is CASSAYSNQPQHF.

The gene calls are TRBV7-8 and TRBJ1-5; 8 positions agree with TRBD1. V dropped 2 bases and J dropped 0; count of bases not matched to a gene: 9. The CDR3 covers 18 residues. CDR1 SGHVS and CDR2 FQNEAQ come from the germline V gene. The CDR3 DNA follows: TGTGCCAGCAGCTTAACGGACAGGGAGGCCGGTAGCAATCAGCCCCAGCATTTT. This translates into CASSLTDREAGSNQPQHF.

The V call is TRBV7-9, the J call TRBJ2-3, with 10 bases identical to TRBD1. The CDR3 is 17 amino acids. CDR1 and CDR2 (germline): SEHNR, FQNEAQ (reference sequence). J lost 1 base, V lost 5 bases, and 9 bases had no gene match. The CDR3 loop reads CASSLRDRGPRTDTQYF. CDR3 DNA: TGTGCCAGCAGCCTCCGGGACAGGGGACCCCGCACAGATACGCAGTATTTT.

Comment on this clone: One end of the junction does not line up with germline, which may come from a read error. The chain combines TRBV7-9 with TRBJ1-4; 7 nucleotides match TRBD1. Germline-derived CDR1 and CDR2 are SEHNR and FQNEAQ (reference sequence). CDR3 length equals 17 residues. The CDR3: CSSSLEGTATTNEKLFF. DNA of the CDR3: TGTTCCAGCAGCTTAGAAGGGACAGCTACAACTAATGAAAAACTGTTTTTT.

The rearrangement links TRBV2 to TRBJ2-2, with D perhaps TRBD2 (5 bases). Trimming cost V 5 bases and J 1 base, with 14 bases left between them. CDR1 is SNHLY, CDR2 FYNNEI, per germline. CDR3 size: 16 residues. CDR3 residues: CASSSGLTENTGELFF. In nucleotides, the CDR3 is TGTGCCAGCAGTAGCGGACTGACGGAGAACACCGGGGAGCTGTTTTTT. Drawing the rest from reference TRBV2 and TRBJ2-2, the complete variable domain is EPEVTQTPSHQVTQMGQEVILRCVPISNHLYFYWYRQILGQKVEFLVSFYNNEISEKSEIFDDQFSVERPDGSNFTLKIRSTKLEDSAMYFCASSSGLTENTGELFFGEGSRLTVL.

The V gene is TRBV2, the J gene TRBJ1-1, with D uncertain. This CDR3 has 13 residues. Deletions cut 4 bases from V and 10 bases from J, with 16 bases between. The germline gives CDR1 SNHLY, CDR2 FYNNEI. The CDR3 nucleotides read TGTGCCAGCAGTGTCCACCTCCGAACGGGAGCTTTCTTT. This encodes CASSVHLRTGAFF.

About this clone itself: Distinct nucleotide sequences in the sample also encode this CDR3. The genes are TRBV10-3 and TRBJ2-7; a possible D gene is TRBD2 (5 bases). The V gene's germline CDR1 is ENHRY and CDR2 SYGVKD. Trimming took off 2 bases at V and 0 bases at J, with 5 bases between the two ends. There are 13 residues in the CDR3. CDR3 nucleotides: TGTGCCATCAGTGAGGGGAGCTCCTACGAGCAGTACTTC. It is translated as CAISEGSSYEQYF.

As DNA, the CDR3 is TGTGCCAGTAGTATTGGTCAACTCGGGGGCTACACCTTC. It yields the protein CASSIGQLGGYTF. The chain couples TRBV19 to TRBJ1-2; D is unresolved. The CDR3 spans 13 residues. Germline lookup yields CDR1 LNHDA and CDR2 SQIVND (reference sequence). Trimming removed 3 bases from V and 8 bases from J, with 13 bases in between.